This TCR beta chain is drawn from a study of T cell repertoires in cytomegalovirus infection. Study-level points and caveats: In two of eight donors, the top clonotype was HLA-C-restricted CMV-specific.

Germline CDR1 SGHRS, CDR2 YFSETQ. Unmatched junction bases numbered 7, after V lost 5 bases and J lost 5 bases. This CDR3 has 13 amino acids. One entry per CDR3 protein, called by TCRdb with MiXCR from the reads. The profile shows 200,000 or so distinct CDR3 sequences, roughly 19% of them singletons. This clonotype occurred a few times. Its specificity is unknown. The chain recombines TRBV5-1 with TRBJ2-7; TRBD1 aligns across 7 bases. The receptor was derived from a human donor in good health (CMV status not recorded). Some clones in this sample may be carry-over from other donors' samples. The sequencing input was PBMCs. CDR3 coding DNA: TGCGCCAGCAGTACCCGGGACAGCAACGAGCAGTACTTC. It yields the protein CASSTRDSNEQYF.